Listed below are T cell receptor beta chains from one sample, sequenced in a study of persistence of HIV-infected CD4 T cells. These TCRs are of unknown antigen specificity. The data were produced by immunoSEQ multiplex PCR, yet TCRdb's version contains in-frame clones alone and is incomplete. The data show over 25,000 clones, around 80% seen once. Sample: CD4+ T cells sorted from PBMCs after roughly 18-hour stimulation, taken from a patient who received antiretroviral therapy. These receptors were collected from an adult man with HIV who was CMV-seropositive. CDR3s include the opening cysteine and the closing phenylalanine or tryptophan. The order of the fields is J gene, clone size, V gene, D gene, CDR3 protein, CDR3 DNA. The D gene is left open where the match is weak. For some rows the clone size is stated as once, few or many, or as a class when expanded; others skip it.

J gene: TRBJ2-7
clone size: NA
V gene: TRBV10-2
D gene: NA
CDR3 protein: CATERDGAYEQYF
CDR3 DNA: TGCGCCACCGAAAGGGACGGAGCCTACGAGCAGTACTTC

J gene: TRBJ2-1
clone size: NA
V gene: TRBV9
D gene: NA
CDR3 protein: CASSVPPGGGDSYNEQFF
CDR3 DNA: TGTGCCAGCAGCGTACCCCCAGGGGGAGGAGACTCCTACAATGAGCAGTTCTTC

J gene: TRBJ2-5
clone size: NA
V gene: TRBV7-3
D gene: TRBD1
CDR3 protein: CASSLYSWTGAETQYF
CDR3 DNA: TGTGCCAGCAGCTTATATTCATGGACAGGGGCGGAGACCCAGTACTTC

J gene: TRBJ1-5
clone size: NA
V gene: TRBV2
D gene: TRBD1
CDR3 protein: CASSPGQDNQPQHF
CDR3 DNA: TGTGCCAGCAGTCCGGGACAGGACAATCAGCCCCAGCATTTT

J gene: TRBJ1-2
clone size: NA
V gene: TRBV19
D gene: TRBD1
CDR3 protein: CASSPKGQISGYTF
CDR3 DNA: TGTGCCAGTAGTCCAAAGGGACAGATCTCTGGCTACACCTTC

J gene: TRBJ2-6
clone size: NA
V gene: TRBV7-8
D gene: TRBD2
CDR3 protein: CAKGPGGSGANVLTF
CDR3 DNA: TGTGCCAAAGGTCCGGGGGGCTCTGGGGCCAACGTCCTGACTTTC

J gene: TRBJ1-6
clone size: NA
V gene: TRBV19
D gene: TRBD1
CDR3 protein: CASNPGQPNSPLHF
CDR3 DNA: TGTGCCAGTAACCCGGGACAGCCCAATTCACCCCTCCACTTT

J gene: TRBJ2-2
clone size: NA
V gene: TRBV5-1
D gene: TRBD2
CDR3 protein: CASSVRLAGDGELFF
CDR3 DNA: TGCGCCAGCAGCGTAAGACTAGCGGGAGACGGGGAGCTGTTTTTT

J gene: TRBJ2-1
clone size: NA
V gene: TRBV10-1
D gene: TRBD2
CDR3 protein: CASSGPGLAGSSYNEQFF
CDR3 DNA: TGCGCCAGCAGTGGCCCCGGACTAGCGGGGAGTTCCTACAATGAGCAGTTCTTC

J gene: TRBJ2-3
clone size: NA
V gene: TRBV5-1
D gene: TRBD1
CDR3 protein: CASSEGQGIRNTQYF
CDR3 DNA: TGCGCCAGCAGCGAGGGACAGGGTATTAGAAATACGCAGTATTTT

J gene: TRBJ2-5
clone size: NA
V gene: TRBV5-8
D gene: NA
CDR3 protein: CASSLVGSGPSRQTQYF
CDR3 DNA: TGTGCCAGCAGCTTGGTTGGGAGCGGGCCGTCCAGGCAGACCCAGTACTTC

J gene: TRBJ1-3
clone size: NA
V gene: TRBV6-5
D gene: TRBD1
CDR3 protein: CASSYPGQGNTIYF
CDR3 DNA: TGTGCCAGCAGTTACCCAGGACAGGGGAACACCATATATTTT

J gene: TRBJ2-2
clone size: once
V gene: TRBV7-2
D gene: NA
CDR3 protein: CASSLLAGDTGELFF
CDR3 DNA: TGTGCCAGCAGCTTACTTGCAGGAGACACCGGGGAGCTGTTTTTT

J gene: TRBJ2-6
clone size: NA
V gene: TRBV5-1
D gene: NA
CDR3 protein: CASSLWGAGANVLTF
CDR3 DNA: TGCGCCAGCAGCTTGTGGGGTGCTGGGGCCAACGTCCTGACTTTC

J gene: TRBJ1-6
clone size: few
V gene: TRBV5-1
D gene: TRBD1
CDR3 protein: CATSTGSENSPLHF
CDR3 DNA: TGCGCCACCTCGACAGGGTCGGAGAATTCACCCCTCCACTTT

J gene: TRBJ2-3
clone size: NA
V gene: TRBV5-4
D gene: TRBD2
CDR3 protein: CASSFSGSGADTQYF
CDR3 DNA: TGTGCCAGCAGCTTTAGCGGGTCCGGGGCAGATACGCAGTATTTT

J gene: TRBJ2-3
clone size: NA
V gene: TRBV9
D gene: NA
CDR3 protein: CASSVGVGGFTDTQYF
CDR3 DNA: TGTGCCAGCAGCGTAGGTGTGGGGGGTTTCACAGATACGCAGTATTTT

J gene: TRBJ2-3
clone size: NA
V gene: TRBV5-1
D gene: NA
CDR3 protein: CASSFLATDTQYF
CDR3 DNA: TGCGCCAGCAGCTTTTTAGCCACAGATACGCAGTATTTT

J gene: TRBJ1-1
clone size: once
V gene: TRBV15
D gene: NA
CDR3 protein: CATSRDLGEAFF
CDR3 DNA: TGTGCCACCAGCAGAGATCTTGGTGAAGCTTTCTTT

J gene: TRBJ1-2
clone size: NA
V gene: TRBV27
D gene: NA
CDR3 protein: CASSREPGPSYGYTF
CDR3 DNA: TGTGCCAGCAGTAGAGAACCGGGCCCTTCCTATGGCTACACCTTC

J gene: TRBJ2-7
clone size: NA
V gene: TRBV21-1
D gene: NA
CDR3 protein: CASKNRGRRNSYEQYF
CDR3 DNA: TGTGCCAGCAAAAACAGGGGGAGGAGAAACTCCTACGAGCAGTACTTC

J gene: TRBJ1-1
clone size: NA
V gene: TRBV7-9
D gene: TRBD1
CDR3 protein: CASSLGQGTHNFEAFF
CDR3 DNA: TGTGCCAGCAGCTTGGGACAGGGGACCCATAACTTTGAAGCTTTCTTT

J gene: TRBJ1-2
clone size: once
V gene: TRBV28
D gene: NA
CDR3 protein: CASSKGGSWDYGYTF
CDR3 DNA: TGTGCCAGCTCTAAAGGGGGATCATGGGACTATGGCTACACCTTC

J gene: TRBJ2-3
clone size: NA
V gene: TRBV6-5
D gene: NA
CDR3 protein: CASRAQGFTDTQYF
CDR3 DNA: TGTGCCAGCAGAGCACAGGGTTTCACAGATACGCAGTATTTT

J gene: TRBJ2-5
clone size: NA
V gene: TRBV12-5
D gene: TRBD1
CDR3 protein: CASGMGQPFQETQYF
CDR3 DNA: TGTGCTAGTGGTATGGGACAGCCGTTCCAAGAGACCCAGTACTTC

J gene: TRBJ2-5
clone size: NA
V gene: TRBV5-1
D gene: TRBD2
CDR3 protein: CAIPRVMRGAGETQYF
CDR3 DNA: TGCGCCATCCCTCGTGTGATGCGGGGGGCTGGGGAGACCCAGTACTTC

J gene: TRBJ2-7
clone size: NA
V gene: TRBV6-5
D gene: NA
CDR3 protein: CASSYSASYEQYF
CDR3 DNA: TGTGCCAGCAGTTACTCGGCATCCTACGAGCAGTACTTC

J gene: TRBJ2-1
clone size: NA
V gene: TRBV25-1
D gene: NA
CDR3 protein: CASSESWVQFF
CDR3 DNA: TGTGCCAGCAGTGAATCTTGGGTGCAGTTCTTC

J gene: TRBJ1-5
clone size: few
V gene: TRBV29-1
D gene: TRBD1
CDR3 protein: CSVIADRANQPQHF
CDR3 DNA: TGCAGCGTTATTGCCGACAGGGCTAATCAGCCCCAGCATTTT

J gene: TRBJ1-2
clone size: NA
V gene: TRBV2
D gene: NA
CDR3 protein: CASSFTGTYGYTF
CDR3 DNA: TGTGCCAGCAGTTTTACAGGGACTTATGGCTACACCTTC